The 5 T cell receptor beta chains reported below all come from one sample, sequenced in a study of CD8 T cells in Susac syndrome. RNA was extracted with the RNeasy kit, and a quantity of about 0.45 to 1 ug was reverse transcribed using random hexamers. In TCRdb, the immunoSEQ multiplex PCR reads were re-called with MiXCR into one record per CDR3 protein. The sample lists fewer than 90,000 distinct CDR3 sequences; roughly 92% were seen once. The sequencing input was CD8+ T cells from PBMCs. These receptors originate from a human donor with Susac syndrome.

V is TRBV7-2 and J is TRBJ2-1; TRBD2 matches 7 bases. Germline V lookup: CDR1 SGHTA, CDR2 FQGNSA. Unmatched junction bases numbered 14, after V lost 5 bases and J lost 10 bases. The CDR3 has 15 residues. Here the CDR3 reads CASSLGLVRQEEQFF. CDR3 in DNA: TGTGCCAGCAGCCTCGGACTAGTGAGGCAGGAGGAGCAGTTCTTC.

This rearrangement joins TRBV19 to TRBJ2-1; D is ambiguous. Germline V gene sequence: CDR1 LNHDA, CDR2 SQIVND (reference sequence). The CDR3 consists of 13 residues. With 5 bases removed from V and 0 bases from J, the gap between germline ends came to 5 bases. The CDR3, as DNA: TGTGCCAGTAGTCTAAGCTCCTACAATGAGCAGTTCTTC. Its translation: CASSLSSYNEQFF.

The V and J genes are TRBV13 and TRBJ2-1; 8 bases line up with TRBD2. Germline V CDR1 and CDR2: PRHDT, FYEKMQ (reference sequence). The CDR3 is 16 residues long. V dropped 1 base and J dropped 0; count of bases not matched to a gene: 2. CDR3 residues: CASSLERGISYNEQFF. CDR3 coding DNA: TGTGCCAGCAGCTTAGAGCGGGGGATCTCCTACAATGAGCAGTTCTTC. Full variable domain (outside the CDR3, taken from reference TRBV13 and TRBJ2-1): AAGVIQSPRHLIKEKRETATLKCYPIPRHDTVYWYQQGPGQDPQFLISFYEKMQSDKGSIPDRFSAQQFSDYHSELNMSSLELGDSALYFCASSLERGISYNEQFFGPGTRLTVL.

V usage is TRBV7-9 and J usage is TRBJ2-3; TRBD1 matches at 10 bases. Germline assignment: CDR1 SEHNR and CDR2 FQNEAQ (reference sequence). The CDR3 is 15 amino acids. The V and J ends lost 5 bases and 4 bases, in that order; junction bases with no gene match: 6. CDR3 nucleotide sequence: TGTGCCAGCAGCCCCGGGACAGGGGATTCAGATACGCAGTATTTT. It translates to CASSPGTGDSDTQYF.

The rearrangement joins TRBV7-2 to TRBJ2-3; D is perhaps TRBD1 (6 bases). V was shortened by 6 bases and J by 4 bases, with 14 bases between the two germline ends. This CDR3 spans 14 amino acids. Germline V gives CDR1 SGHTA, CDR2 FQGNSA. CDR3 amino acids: CASRKGVGADTQYF. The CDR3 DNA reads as TGTGCCAGCAGGAAGGGGGTTGGGGCAGATACGCAGTATTTT. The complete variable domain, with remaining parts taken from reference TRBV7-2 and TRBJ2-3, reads GAGVSQSPSNKVTEKGKDVELRCDPISGHTALYWYRQSLGQGLEFLIYFQGNSAPDKSGLPSDRFSAERTGGSVSTLTIQRTQQEDSAVYLCASRKGVGADTQYFGPGTRLTVL.